The 5 T cell receptor beta chains below were found in one sample sequenced in a study of cytomegalovirus exposure and HLA in healthy donors. Use of 60 Vbeta and 13 Jbeta primers characterized the PCR. Sequencing was performed with immunoSEQ multiplex PCR; in TCRdb, only in-frame clones are kept and a portion is missing. The table shows about 150,000 clones, with around 75% occurring only once. Sequencing input: PBMCs. Source of these receptors: a male donor in good health and CMV-seronegative.

This sequence joins TRBV20-1 and TRBJ2-5; no clear D gene. Trimming pared 6 bases from V and 2 bases from J, leaving 7 bases between. This CDR3 has 11 residues. Per the germline V gene, CDR1 is DFQATT and CDR2 is SNEGSKA (reference sequence). CDR3 in DNA: TGCAGTGCACTGAAACAAGAGACCCAGTACTTC. This sequence encodes CSALKQETQYF.

The chain has TRBV5-1 and TRBJ1-5; 12 bases map to TRBD1. This CDR3 is 15 amino acids long. Germline trimming cut 4 bases from V and 5 bases from J; bases unmatched to any gene: 4. Germline loops: CDR1 SGHRS, CDR2 YFSETQ. DNA of the CDR3: TGCGCCAGCAGCCACGGGACAGGGGGCGATCAGCCCCAGCATTTT. It encodes CASSHGTGGDQPQHF.

The gene calls are TRBV10-3 and TRBJ1-5; possibly TRBD1 for D (6 bases). The germline gives CDR1 ENHRY, CDR2 SYGVKD. The ends were cut back, 6 bases at V and 0 bases at J, with 9 bases in the middle. This CDR3 region has 14 residues. The CDR3 nucleotides read TGTGCCATCAGCGCAGGGGATAGCAATCAGCCCCAGCATTTT. It is translated as CAISAGDSNQPQHF.

The chain is built from TRBV27 and TRBJ1-6, with D unresolved. The length of the CDR3 is 15 residues. The V and J ends lost 3 bases and 4 bases respectively, with 10 bases between them. Germline loops: CDR1 MNHEY, CDR2 SMNVEV (reference sequence). In DNA, the CDR3 is TGTGCCAGCAGTTTGTTCCCCAATTATAATTCACCCCTCCACTTT. This translates into CASSLFPNYNSPLHF.

The chain combines TRBV19 with TRBJ1-2; D is possibly TRBD1 (5 bases). The germline V gene has CDR1 LNHDA and CDR2 SQIVND (reference sequence). V was cut by 6 bases and J by 4 bases, with 15 bases left in between. There are 14 residues in the CDR3. The CDR3: CASRKVGVGYGYTF. CDR3 nucleotides: TGTGCCAGTAGGAAAGTAGGGGTAGGCTATGGCTACACCTTC. Based on the CDR3 plus reference TRBV19 and TRBJ1-2, the full variable domain is DGGITQSPKYLFRKEGQNVTLSCEQNLNHDAMYWYRQDPGQGLRLIYYSQIVNDFQKGDIAEGYSVSREKKESFPLTVTSAQKNPTAFYLCASRKVGVGYGYTFGSGTRLTVV.